Listed below are T cell receptor beta chains from one sample, sequenced in a study of OX40 agonist ivuxolimab in advanced cancers. Measured with immunoSEQ multiplex PCR; TCRdb has only the in-frame clones, and not every one. Among 60,000 to 90,000 clones listed, approximately 80% were seen once. The sequencing used CD4+ or CD8+ T cells sorted from blood, collected in a trial of the OX40 agonist ivuxolimab. Every receptor here comes from an adult with an advanced solid tumor such as melanoma, head and neck, liver or kidney cancer. Each CDR3 is given with its conserved first and last residue. Fields, in order: J gene, V gene, CDR3 length, clone size, D gene, CDR3 protein, CDR3 DNA. D genes are given only for firm matches. A clone size is listed for some rows: how often the clone was seen (once, few, many), or a class if it is expanded.

TRBJ2-1,TRBV9,18,.,TRBD2,CASSARPNSGSSYNEQFF,TGTGCCAGCAGCGCCCGACCTAATAGCGGGAGCTCCTACAATGAGCAGTTCTTC
TRBJ1-4,TRBV29-1,14,.,.,CSVKLNSGNEKLFF,TGCAGCGTCAAGTTAAACAGTGGAAATGAAAAACTGTTTTTT
TRBJ1-4,TRBV4-1,16,.,.,CASSQPRAGVFEKLFF,TGCGCCAGCAGCCAACCCCGAGCGGGGGTTTTCGAAAAACTGTTTTTT
TRBJ1-1,TRBV7-9,13,.,.,CASSSGPKTYAFF,TGTGCCAGCAGCTCCGGACCGAAAACCTACGCTTTCTTT
TRBJ1-2,TRBV7-2,12,.,.,CASSLADRGYTF,TGTGCCAGCAGCTTAGCCGATAGAGGCTACACCTTC
TRBJ1-2,TRBV9,15,.,TRBD1,CASSVDDGTAYGYTF,TGTGCCAGCAGCGTAGACGACGGGACAGCTTATGGCTACACCTTC
TRBJ2-7,TRBV9,13,.,TRBD2,CASSRGSYYEQYF,TGTGCCAGCAGCCGCGGGAGTTATTACGAGCAGTACTTC
TRBJ2-7,TRBV6-5,16,.,TRBD2,CASSYYPTSGHYEQYF,TGTGCCAGCAGTTATTATCCGACTAGCGGGCATTACGAGCAGTACTTC
TRBJ2-5,TRBV11-1,16,.,TRBD1,CASSTRTGIAGETQYF,TGTGCCAGCAGCACCCGGACAGGGATCGCTGGAGAGACCCAGTACTTC
TRBJ1-1,TRBV2,13,.,.,CASSVTVNTEAFF,TGTGCCAGCAGTGTGACGGTGAACACTGAAGCTTTCTTT
TRBJ2-7,TRBV30,19,few,.,CAWSVAGRRARDRTYEQYF,TGTGCCTGGAGTGTGGCGGGACGAAGGGCGCGGGACCGCACCTACGAGCAGTACTTC
TRBJ1-2,TRBV6-1,12,.,.,CASSEIGGGYTF,TGTGCCAGCAGTGAAATCGGGGGTGGCTACACCTTC
TRBJ2-5,TRBV2,12,once,TRBD1,CASSGQGASQYF,TGTGCCAGTTCGGGACAGGGGGCATCCCAGTACTTC
TRBJ1-5,TRBV7-2,16,.,TRBD1,CASSSETGASNQPQHF,TGTGCCAGCAGCTCTGAAACAGGGGCGAGCAATCAGCCCCAGCATTTT
TRBJ2-1,TRBV27,14,.,TRBD1,CASRKDRAYNEQFF,TGTGCCAGCAGAAAGGACAGGGCCTACAATGAGCAGTTCTTC
TRBJ1-5,TRBV7-8,16,.,.,CASSLGYSLGKEPQHF,TGTGCCAGCAGCTTAGGTTACAGTCTTGGGAAAGAGCCCCAGCATTTT
TRBJ2-3,TRBV11-2,16,.,.,CASSFRAGRGTDTQYF,TGTGCCAGCAGCTTTCGCGCGGGGCGGGGAACAGATACGCAGTATTTT
TRBJ1-5,TRBV7-2,14,few,.,CASSSNTGNQPQHF,TGTGCCAGCAGCTCGAACACAGGAAATCAGCCCCAGCATTTT
TRBJ2-1,TRBV2,15,.,.,CASSGIPSSYNEQFF,TGTGCCAGCAGTGGAATACCCAGCTCCTACAATGAGCAGTTCTTC
TRBJ2-3,TRBV19,15,.,.,CASSIAGSSTDTQYF,TGTGCCAGTAGTATAGCGGGAAGTAGCACAGATACGCAGTATTTT
TRBJ2-5,TRBV15,14,.,.,CATSRAVAGETQYF,TGTGCCACCAGCAGAGCCGTAGCTGGGGAGACCCAGTACTTC
TRBJ1-2,TRBV28,12,once,.,CASSLLGRGYTF,TGTGCCAGCAGTTTGTTGGGGCGAGGCTACACCTTC
TRBJ1-3,TRBV5-6,15,.,.,CASSFRRTSGNTIYF,TGTGCCAGCAGCTTTCGCAGAACCTCTGGAAACACCATATATTTT
TRBJ1-2,TRBV6-5,15,.,TRBD1,CASSLGQVLTGGYTF,TGTGCCAGCAGCTTGGGACAGGTCCTCACCGGTGGCTACACCTTC
TRBJ2-3,TRBV6-4,16,.,.,CASSDSGRGGTDTQYF,TGTGCCAGCAGTGACTCCGGCCGCGGGGGCACAGATACGCAGTATTTT
TRBJ2-3,TRBV5-6,12,.,.,CASTSLGYTQYF,TGTGCCAGCACCTCCTTGGGGTATACGCAGTATTTT
TRBJ2-7,TRBV6-5,14,.,.,CASSYRHLSYEQYF,TGTGCCAGCAGTTACCGTCACCTCTCCTACGAGCAGTACTTC
TRBJ2-1,TRBV9,16,few,.,CASSVGVRLASNEQFF,TGTGCCAGCAGCGTAGGAGTTAGGCTAGCGAGCAATGAGCAGTTCTTC
TRBJ2-7,TRBV18,14,.,.,CASSPDGGPYEQYF,TGTGCCAGCTCACCAGACGGGGGACCCTACGAGCAGTACTTC
TRBJ2-6,TRBV7-9,15,.,TRBD1,CASSITGAGANVLTF,TGTGCCAGCAGCATCACAGGGGCCGGGGCCAACGTCCTGACTTTC
TRBJ2-2,TRBV11-2,15,.,.,CASSSTRVGTGELFF,TGTGCCAGCAGCTCTACAAGAGTGGGCACCGGGGAGCTGTTTTTT
TRBJ2-5,TRBV7-7,14,.,.,CASSPTLGQETQYF,TGTGCCAGCAGCCCTACATTGGGGCAAGAGACCCAGTACTTC
TRBJ1-1,TRBV27,14,.,.,CASSLIVGNTEAFF,TGTGCCAGCAGTTTAATTGTGGGGAACACTGAAGCTTTCTTT
TRBJ2-1,TRBV10-3,15,.,TRBD1,CAISEQGAPYNEQFF,TGTGCCATCAGTGAACAGGGGGCACCCTACAATGAGCAGTTCTTC
TRBJ1-1,TRBV29-1,12,few,.,CSVGSLNTEAFF,TGCAGCGTTGGTTCCTTGAACACTGAAGCTTTCTTT
TRBJ2-3,TRBV6-1,16,few,TRBD2,CASSVGLAGATDTQYF,TGTGCCAGCAGTGTGGGACTAGCGGGGGCCACAGATACGCAGTATTTT
TRBJ2-3,TRBV5-4,14,.,.,CASSFLTTTDTQYF,TGTGCCAGCAGCTTTTTGACAACCACAGATACGCAGTATTTT
TRBJ1-1,TRBV30,14,.,TRBD1,CAWSRTGQNTEAFF,TGTGCCTGGAGCCGGACAGGGCAGAACACTGAAGCTTTCTTT
TRBJ1-2,TRBV7-9,13,.,.,CASSLGGLGGYTF,TGTGCCAGCAGCTTAGGCGGTTTGGGTGGCTACACCTTC
TRBJ1-5,TRBV30,14,.,.,CAWSDSNPGQPQHF,TGTGCCTGGAGTGACTCGAATCCTGGTCAGCCCCAGCATTTT
TRBJ1-2,TRBV28,14,.,.,CASSSGNLNYGYTF,TGTGCCAGCAGTTCGGGAAACCTTAACTATGGCTACACCTTC
TRBJ1-6,TRBV6-5,13,.,.,CASSYDLGSPLHF,TGTGCCAGCAGTTACGACCTGGGCTCACCCCTCCACTTT
TRBJ2-5,TRBV30,14,.,TRBD1,CAWSRGTVQETQYF,TGTGCCTGGAGCAGGGGGACGGTACAAGAGACCCAGTACTTC
TRBJ1-2,TRBV5-1,12,.,.,CASSLTAGGYTF,TGCGCCAGCAGCCTAACCGCGGGGGGCTACACCTTC
TRBJ1-6,TRBV10-2,14,.,.,CASSSLSNNSPLHF,TGCGCCAGCAGTAGTCTCTCGAATAATTCACCCCTCCACTTT
TRBJ1-1,TRBV5-5,14,.,.,CASSRVTGFPEAFF,TGTGCCAGCAGCAGGGTGACAGGTTTCCCTGAAGCTTTCTTT
TRBJ1-2,TRBV9,15,.,.,CASRSTGPSNYGYTF,TGTGCCAGCAGATCCACAGGGCCCTCCAACTATGGCTACACCTTC
TRBJ1-2,TRBV28,17,.,TRBD1,CASSLVGTGRGNYGYTF,TGTGCCAGCAGTTTAGTAGGGACAGGGAGGGGAAACTATGGCTACACCTTC
TRBJ2-2,TRBV5-1,16,once,TRBD1,CASSPQGQGVAGELFF,TGCGCCAGCAGCCCCCAGGGACAGGGCGTCGCCGGGGAGCTGTTTTTT
TRBJ2-5,TRBV7-6,14,.,.,CASSYKTWEEVQYF,TGTGCCAGCAGCTATAAAACGTGGGAAGAGGTCCAGTACTTC
TRBJ2-6,TRBV5-1,14,.,.,CASSLLAGANVLTF,TGCGCCAGCAGCTTGCTAGCTGGGGCCAACGTCCTGACTTTC
TRBJ1-5,TRBV7-7,15,few,TRBD1,CASRPDGQGNQPQHF,TGTGCCAGCAGACCGGACGGACAGGGCAATCAGCCCCAGCATTTT
TRBJ1-3,TRBV2,16,.,.,CASSEARQGRGNTIYF,TGTGCCAGCAGTGAAGCGCGGCAGGGGAGGGGAAACACCATATATTTT
TRBJ2-7,TRBV6-6,13,.,TRBD1,CATRGTGGYEQYF,TGTGCCACCAGGGGGACAGGGGGGTACGAGCAGTACTTC
TRBJ2-7,TRBV7-2,13,.,.,CASSSPPIGEQYF,TGTGCCAGCAGCTCCCCTCCGATTGGCGAGCAGTACTTC
TRBJ2-3,TRBV30,15,.,.,CAWSGGGLSTDTQYF,TGTGCCTGGAGTGGTGGAGGCCTTAGCACAGATACGCAGTATTTT
TRBJ2-7,TRBV5-1,14,.,TRBD1,CASSSGTGGYEQYF,TGCGCCAGCAGCTCCGGGACAGGAGGGTACGAGCAGTACTTC
TRBJ1-6,TRBV6-5,14,few,TRBD1,CASRPGQESSPLHF,TGTGCCAGCAGGCCGGGACAGGAGTCTTCACCCCTCCACTTT
TRBJ1-5,TRBV28,14,.,.,CASITGKDRQPQHF,TGTGCCAGCATTACAGGGAAGGATCGTCAGCCCCAGCATTTT